These T cell receptor beta chains were read from a single sample in a study of CD8 T cells in ankylosing spondylitis. From the 5' RACE reads, TCRdb called clonotypes with MiXCR, one entry per CDR3 protein. The data contain hundreds of thousands of distinct CDR3 sequences, approximately 12% of them seen just once; the ten biggest clones take up roughly 0.51%. Sequencing input: blood, either unsorted or a sorted T cell fraction (not recorded which). The receptors originated from a male donor with ankylosing spondylitis. The CDR3 runs from the conserved cysteine through the conserved F or W. The order of the fields is clone size, D gene, V gene, J gene, CDR3 DNA, CDR3 protein. A D gene is named only where the DNA matches it firmly. Some rows mark clone size as missing; the rest say once, few, many or name a class of expanded clone.

.	.	TRBV18	TRBJ1-2	TGTGCCAGCTCACCACCGTTCCTGCCGGGCTACACCTTC	CASSPPFLPGYTF
.	.	TRBV9	TRBJ2-3	TGTGCCAGCAGCGTAGAGGGACGGCAGTTCACAGATACGCAGTATTTT	CASSVEGRQFTDTQYF
.	TRBD1	TRBV6-1	TRBJ1-4	TGTGCCAGCAGTGAAAGGGGGCCGAGTGAAAAACTGTTTTTT	CASSERGPSEKLFF
once	.	TRBV4-3	TRBJ1-1	TGCGCCAGCAGCCAAGTAAACCCCTCTTTACTTGTTTTT	CASSQVNPSLLVF
few	TRBD1	TRBV7-2	TRBJ2-7	TGTGCCAGCAGCTTGGCCGGGACAGGGGGATACTACGAGCAGTACTTC	CASSLAGTGGYYEQYF
.	.	TRBV7-8	TRBJ1-2	TGTGCCAGCAGCTTAGTCCGAGGGGGACCTAACTATGGCTACACCTTC	CASSLVRGGPNYGYTF
many	.	TRBV20-1	TRBJ2-1	TGCAGTGCTAGCGACCGAACCCATGAGCAGTTCTTC	CSASDRTHEQFF
few	TRBD2	TRBV20-1	TRBJ2-5	TGCAGTGCCCCGCGATTAGCGGGGGGGGTAGAGACCCAGTACTTC	CSAPRLAGGVETQYF
few	.	TRBV7-2	TRBJ1-1	TGTGCCAGCAGCTCCAACCGGAACAGCTATACTTCTTTCTTT	CASSSNRNSYTSFF
few	.	TRBV12-3/TRBV12-4	TRBJ1-3	TGTGCCAGCAGGTTCTCACCTGGAAACACCATATATTTT	CASRFSPGNTIYF
.	TRBD1	TRBV20-1	TRBJ2-5	TGCAGTGCCCAACCCCAGCTAGGGGGCAGCGAGACCCAGTACTTC	CSAQPQLGGSETQYF
.	.	TRBV10-3	TRBJ2-3	TGTGCCATCAGTGAGACGGTAGCAGGGGCTCGAACAGATACGCAGTATTTT	CAISETVAGARTDTQYF
.	TRBD1	TRBV6-2/TRBV6-3	TRBJ1-5	TGTGCCAGCACCCAAGGGGGGACAGGTCTCAATCAGCCCCAGCATTTT	CASTQGGTGLNQPQHF
.	.	TRBV24-1	TRBJ2-7	TGTGCCACCAGTGATGCTCACAGGGATGAGCAGTACTTC	CATSDAHRDEQYF
.	.	TRBV7-2	TRBJ2-1	TGTGCCAGCAGCTTAGAAGCCAGCCTAGGTTGGAATGAGCAGTTCTTC	CASSLEASLGWNEQFF
.	.	TRBV25-1	TRBJ2-6	TGTGCCAGCAGTGCCCTTGGGGCCTCTGGGGCCAACGTCCTGACTTTC	CASSALGASGANVLTF
few	.	TRBV20-1	TRBJ2-1	TGCAGTGCTAGAGATGTTCTGGCTAGTGTTTTCGGTGAGCAGTTCTTC	CSARDVLASVFGEQFF
.	.	TRBV7-9	TRBJ2-4	TGTGCCAGCAGCTTAGGGGGCGCAGCCAAAAACATTCAGTACTTC	CASSLGGAAKNIQYF
few	.	TRBV7-3	TRBJ1-2	TGTGCCAGCAGCCCGGAGGGTAGGGACTATGGCTACACCTTC	CASSPEGRDYGYTF
few	.	TRBV7-2	TRBJ2-1	TGTGCCAGCAGCCTCCAGGGGCAGACAACCTACAATGAGCAGTTCTTC	CASSLQGQTTYNEQFF
.	.	TRBV7-2	TRBJ1-2	TGTGCCAGCAGCTTAGGTAGTCAGGACTATGGCTACACCTTC	CASSLGSQDYGYTF
.	TRBD1	TRBV4-2	TRBJ1-4	TGTGCCAGCAGCCACGCCGGGACAGGGTTCGATAATGAAAAACTGTTTTTT	CASSHAGTGFDNEKLFF
.	.	TRBV6-5	TRBJ2-7	TGTGCCAGCAGTTACTCCCCCCCATACCTAACCCACGAGCAGTACTTC	CASSYSPPYLTHEQYF
.	TRBD2	TRBV20-1	TRBJ2-3	TGCAGTGCTCGGACTAGTTTAGATACGCAGTATTTT	CSARTSLDTQYF
many	TRBD1	TRBV6-1	TRBJ2-7	TGTGCCAGCATCGGGACAGGGGGCTACGAGCAGTACTTC	CASIGTGGYEQYF
few	.	TRBV5-1	TRBJ2-7	TGCGCCAGCAGCTTGGGCGGGGGCGCGGCGGCCGAGCAGTACTTC	CASSLGGGAAAEQYF
.	.	TRBV5-1	TRBJ2-6	TGCGCCAGCAGCACGACGGTTAGCTCTGGGGCCAACGTCCTGACTTTC	CASSTTVSSGANVLTF
few	TRBD2	TRBV3-1	TRBJ2-1	TGTGCCAGCAGCCAAGTTGGGACTAGCGGGAGCGATGAGCAGTTCTTC	CASSQVGTSGSDEQFF
.	TRBD2	TRBV20-1	TRBJ2-7	TGCAGTGCGGGGCGGGGGGGGACATCCTCCTACGAGCAGTACTTC	CSAGRGGTSSYEQYF
.	.	TRBV20-1	TRBJ2-7	TGCAGTGCTAGGGGACCGATAATCTACGAGCAGTACTTC	CSARGPIIYEQYF
.	TRBD2	TRBV5-6	TRBJ2-5	TGTGCCAGCAGCAATACGCGGGGGGGCGAGACCCAGTACTTC	CASSNTRGGETQYF
many	TRBD2	TRBV19	TRBJ2-3	TGTGCCAGTAGCACTAGCGGGGGCACAGATACGCAGTATTTT	CASSTSGGTDTQYF
.	TRBD2	TRBV11-2	TRBJ2-5	TGTGCCAGCAGCTTACCTTATTCCGGGACTAGCAGACAAGGAGAGACCCAGTACTTC	CASSLPYSGTSRQGETQYF
.	.	TRBV12-3/TRBV12-4	TRBJ2-1	TGTGCCAGCAGTTTAGGATCCGGGACGGTCTACAATGAGCAGTTCTTC	CASSLGSGTVYNEQFF
few	TRBD1	TRBV7-9	TRBJ2-1	TGTGCCAGCAGCTTAGTTGGGGGCAGGGGGCCCTACAATGAGCAGTTCTTC	CASSLVGGRGPYNEQFF
.	.	TRBV20-1	TRBJ1-1	TGCAGTGCTAGCGCCCTTAACACTGAAGCTTTCTTT	CSASALNTEAFF
many	TRBD1	TRBV29-1	TRBJ2-1	TGCAGCGTCCGGACAGGTAGCGTCAATGAGCAGTTCTTC	CSVRTGSVNEQFF
.	.	TRBV7-8	TRBJ1-2	TGTGCCAGCAGCTTAGTTCTCTCTCGGGGGACCTATGGCTACACCTTC	CASSLVLSRGTYGYTF
many	.	TRBV28	TRBJ1-2	TGTGCCACCGAGGACGATATCTACGGCTACACCTTC	CATEDDIYGYTF
.	TRBD2	TRBV7-9	TRBJ2-1	TGTGCCAGCAGCCGTAGCGGGGGGTTCAATGAGCAGTTCTTC	CASSRSGGFNEQFF
many	.	TRBV7-9	TRBJ1-5	TGTGCCAGCAGCTTAGGGAGCGGGGTAACGCCCCAGCATTTT	CASSLGSGVTPQHF
few	TRBD2	TRBV7-2	TRBJ2-3	TGTGCCAGCGGACGGACTAGCGGAAGTTTTAATACGCAGTATTTT	CASGRTSGSFNTQYF
.	TRBD1	TRBV5-1	TRBJ1-2	TGCGCCAGCAGCTTGGTGAACAGGGGCTATGGCTACACCTTC	CASSLVNRGYGYTF
few	TRBD1	TRBV12-3/TRBV12-4	TRBJ2-2	TGTGCCAGCGTACAGGGGGCGTTAGCCGGGGAGCTGTTTTTT	CASVQGALAGELFF
few	.	TRBV6-1	TRBJ1-2	TGTGCCAGCAGTGAAGGGGACCAGGGAGGCTCCGGTGGCTACACCTTC	CASSEGDQGGSGGYTF
.	TRBD1	TRBV12-3/TRBV12-4	TRBJ1-5	TGTGCCAGCAGTTATAGACAGGGGCGCAATCAGCCCCAGCATTTT	CASSYRQGRNQPQHF
.	.	TRBV20-1	TRBJ1-5	TGCAGTGCTAGAGTGAGGGGTCCATGGGGCAATCAGCCCCAGCATTTT	CSARVRGPWGNQPQHF
.	.	TRBV6-1	TRBJ1-2	TGTGCCAGCAGGAGGGGGGACGGAGCATATGGCTACACCTTC	CASRRGDGAYGYTF
.	.	TRBV20-1	TRBJ1-2	TGCAGTGCTTACACAGGGAACTATGGCTACACCTTC	CSAYTGNYGYTF
few	.	TRBV6-1	TRBJ2-3	TGTGCCAGCAGTAATGCTGGCAGGGACGTTACGCAGTATTTT	CASSNAGRDVTQYF
few	.	TRBV7-2	TRBJ2-7	TGTGCCAGCAGAAGGGTCGGGGGCGAGCCCTACGAGCAGTACTTC	CASRRVGGEPYEQYF
.	TRBD2	TRBV9	TRBJ2-3	TGTGCCAGCAGCGCCACTAGCGGGAGTAGCAGCACAGATACGCAGTATTTT	CASSATSGSSSTDTQYF
few	TRBD1	TRBV5-1	TRBJ2-1	TGCGCCAGCAGCCTCGGGACAGGGGGCCGCGGGAGCTCCTACAATGAGCAGTTCTTC	CASSLGTGGRGSSYNEQFF